This TCR beta chain appears in the sequencing data of a study of identifying expanded T cells in peripheral blood (dated by TCRdb to the late 2010s). With regard to the full study: Separate aliquots of the same genomic DNA pool were sequenced to produce technical replicates, and four replicates were compared in pairs.

During the collection period, no immune events, such as infections, were documented for the healthy donors. Healthy-donor blood repertoires served as a training cohort to calibrate time-dependent variance in a beta-binomial model of T-cell clone differential abundance. The training cohort included 10 healthy donors, of whom 3 were female and 7 were male. On average the donors were around 44 years old, and their ages spanned about 25 to 64 years. Obtained from a commercial supplier, whole blood was collected from each healthy donor at three time points set two to three weeks apart. For immunosequencing, genomic DNA was extracted from unsorted whole blood. The immunoSEQ Assay, which uses bias-controlled multiplex PCR amplification of genomic DNA, was used to profile TCRbeta CDR3 regions. On the study's bioinformatics: The absolute abundance of each unique TCRbeta CDR3 region was quantified after sequences were collapsed and filtered. Differential abundance was tested with a binomial (Fisher-equivalent) model and with a beta-binomial model adding time-dependent variance fitted from healthy donors. Any clone with fewer than 5 combined templates was excluded, and a clone was called differentially abundant if its Benjamini-Hochberg FDR was below 0.01. In the beta-binomial model, variance was expressed as a function of the total template count across the two samples, in the form v = (b*log(k)+a)^2. The table was pulled from immuneACCESS by TCRdb, which kept in-frame rearrangements only. Such tables lose some clones; where checked, under half of the loss comes from unresolved V genes, and the rest has no known cause. That table gives V, J and clone size, and the DNA gave D and trimming. The sample table lists approximately 79,000 clones, 85% to 90% of them with a count of one. The top ten hold roughly 3% of the sample.

To note about this clone: Its binding antigen is unknown. No much larger clonotype is one base removed from it; base qualities were not supplied.

After removal of 8 bases from V and 5 bases from J, the junction retains 5 bases not matched to a gene. For CDR1 and CDR2, the germline V gene (reference sequence) lists MNHEY and SMNVEV. The CDR3 has 12 amino acids, counting the end cysteine and phenylalanine. Of all the DNA, just the CDR3 is kept, 36 bases in frame from base 1. What the authors observed across the whole study: In all healthy donors, the variance in clone template counts between samples taken roughly 14 days apart rose significantly as total template count increased. The binomial model flagged 0.9 to 1.5 differentially abundant clones between technical replicates, compared with approximately 16 over around 2 weeks and 19 over around four weeks. The authors expected biological variance in healthy repertoires might increase further over much longer intervals such as months to years. Both the number of clones called differentially abundant and the false-positive rate were significantly reduced by the beta-binomial model across all healthy-donor time intervals.

Sequences were obtained from blood. The source is a person aged 18 to 70 in good health. The sequence links TRBV27 to TRBJ2-5, with 7 bases matching TRBD2. The sequenced DNA is TGTGCCAGCCGCGGGAGCGGTGAGACCCAGTACTTC. Its protein is CASRGSGETQYF.